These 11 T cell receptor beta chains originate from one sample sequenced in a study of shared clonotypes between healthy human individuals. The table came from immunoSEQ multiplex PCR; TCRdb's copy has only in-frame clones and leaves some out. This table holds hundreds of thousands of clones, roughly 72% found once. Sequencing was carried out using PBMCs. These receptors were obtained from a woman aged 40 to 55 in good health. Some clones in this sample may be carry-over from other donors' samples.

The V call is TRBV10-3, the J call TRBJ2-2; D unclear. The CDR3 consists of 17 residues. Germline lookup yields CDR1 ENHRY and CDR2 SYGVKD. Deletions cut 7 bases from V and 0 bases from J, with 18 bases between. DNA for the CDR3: TGTGCCATCAATGGTGGAGCGCCCTCCGCGAACACCGGGGAGCTGTTTTTT. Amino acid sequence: CAINGGAPSANTGELFF.

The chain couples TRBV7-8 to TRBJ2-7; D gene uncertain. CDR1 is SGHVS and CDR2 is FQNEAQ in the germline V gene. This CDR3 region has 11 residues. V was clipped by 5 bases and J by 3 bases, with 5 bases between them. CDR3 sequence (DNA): TGTGCCAGCAGCCCGGACTACGAGCAGTACTTC. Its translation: CASSPDYEQYF.

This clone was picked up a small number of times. CDR3 DNA: TGCGCCAGCAGCCACGGACAGGGAAGGGGTAACTATGGCTACACCTTC. This sequence encodes CASSHGQGRGNYGYTF. The chain is built from TRBV5-1 and TRBJ1-2, with 8 positions matching TRBD1. CDR3 size: 16 residues. Germline CDR1 reads SGHRS; CDR2 reads YFSETQ. The J segment lost 1 base and the V segment lost 4 bases, leaving 9 bases of the junction unmatched.

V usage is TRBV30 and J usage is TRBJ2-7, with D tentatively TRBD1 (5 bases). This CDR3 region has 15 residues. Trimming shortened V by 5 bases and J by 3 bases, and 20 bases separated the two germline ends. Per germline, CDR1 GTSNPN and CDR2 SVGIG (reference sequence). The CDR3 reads CAWHDARDSHYEQYF. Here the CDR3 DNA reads TGTGCCTGGCATGACGCGCGCGACAGTCACTACGAGCAGTACTTC.

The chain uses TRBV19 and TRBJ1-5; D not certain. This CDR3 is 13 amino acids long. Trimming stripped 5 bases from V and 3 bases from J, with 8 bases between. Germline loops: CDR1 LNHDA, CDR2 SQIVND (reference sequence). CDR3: CASSQVSNQPQHF. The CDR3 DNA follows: TGTGCCAGTAGTCAGGTTTCCAATCAGCCCCAGCATTTT. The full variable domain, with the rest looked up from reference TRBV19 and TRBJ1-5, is DGGITQSPKYLFRKEGQNVTLSCEQNLNHDAMYWYRQDPGQGLRLIYYSQIVNDFQKGDIAEGYSVSREKKESFPLTVTSAQKNPTAFYLCASSQVSNQPQHFGDGTRLSIL.

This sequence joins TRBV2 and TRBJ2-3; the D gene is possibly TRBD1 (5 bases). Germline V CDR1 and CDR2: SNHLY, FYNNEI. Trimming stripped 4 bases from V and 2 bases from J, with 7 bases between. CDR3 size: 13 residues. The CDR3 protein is CASSADTTDTQYF. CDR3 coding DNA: TGTGCCAGCAGTGCGGACACCACAGATACGCAGTATTTT.

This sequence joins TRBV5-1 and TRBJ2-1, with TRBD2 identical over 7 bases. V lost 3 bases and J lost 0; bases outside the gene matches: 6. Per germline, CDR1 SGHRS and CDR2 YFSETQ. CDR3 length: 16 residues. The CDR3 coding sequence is TGCGCCAGCAGCTATACAGCGGGGAGCTCCTACAATGAGCAGTTCTTC. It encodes CASSYTAGSSYNEQFF.

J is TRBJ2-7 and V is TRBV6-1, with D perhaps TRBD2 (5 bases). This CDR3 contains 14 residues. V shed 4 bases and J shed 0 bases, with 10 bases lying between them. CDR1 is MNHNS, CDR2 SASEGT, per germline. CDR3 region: CASSVRGFSYEQYF. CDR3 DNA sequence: TGTGCCAGCAGTGTTCGGGGTTTCTCCTACGAGCAGTACTTC.

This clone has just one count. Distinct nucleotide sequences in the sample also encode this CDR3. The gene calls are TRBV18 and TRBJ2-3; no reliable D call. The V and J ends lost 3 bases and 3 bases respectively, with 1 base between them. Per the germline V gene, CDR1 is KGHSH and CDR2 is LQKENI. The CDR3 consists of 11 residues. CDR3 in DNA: TGTGCCAGCTCACCGACAGATACGCAGTATTTT. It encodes CASSPTDTQYF.

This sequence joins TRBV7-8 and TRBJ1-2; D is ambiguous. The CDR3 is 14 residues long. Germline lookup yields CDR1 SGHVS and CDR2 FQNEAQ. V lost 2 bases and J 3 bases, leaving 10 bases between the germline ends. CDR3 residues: CASSLSGGDYGYTF. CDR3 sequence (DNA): TGTGCCAGCAGCTTATCCGGCGGAGACTATGGCTACACCTTC.

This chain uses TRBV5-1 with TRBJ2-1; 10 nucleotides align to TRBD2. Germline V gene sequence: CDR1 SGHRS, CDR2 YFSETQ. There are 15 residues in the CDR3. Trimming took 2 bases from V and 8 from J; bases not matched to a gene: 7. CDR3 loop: CASSFALAGPYEQFF. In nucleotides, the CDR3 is TGCGCCAGCAGCTTTGCACTAGCGGGACCCTATGAGCAGTTCTTC.